Each of the 4 T cell receptor beta chains below was sequenced from the same sample in a study of T cell clonotyping in hematopoietic cell transplantation. As for time point: recipient sample about 28 days before transplant, after cytoreduction. Using immunoSEQ multiplex PCR, the repertoire was profiled, and TCRdb retains in-frame clones only, with some absent. The sample has 20,000 or so clones, about nine tenths seen once. The sample here was peripheral blood mononuclear cells, taken before stem cell transplant. These receptors were taken from a man in his late teens or twenties with biphenotypic leukemia. Some clones in this sample may be carry-over from other donors' samples.

The rearrangement uses TRBV7-2 and TRBJ2-7, with TRBD2 matching 7 bases. V gave up 1 base and J gave up 3 bases; unmatched junction bases: 12. The CDR3 spans 17 residues. Germline assignment: CDR1 SGHTA and CDR2 FQGNSA. The CDR3 here is CASSLGQVRAGFYEQYF. CDR3 coding DNA: TGTGCCAGCAGCTTAGGGCAAGTGCGAGCGGGGTTCTACGAGCAGTACTTC.

Of note for this clone: Other nucleotide sequences from this sample produce the same CDR3. The V call is TRBV29-1, the J call TRBJ2-7, with 7 bases aligning to TRBD1. Germline V gives CDR1 SQVTM, CDR2 ANQGSEA. CDR3 size: 13 residues. After removal of 6 bases from V and 0 bases from J, the junction contained 5 bases not matched to a gene. The CDR3 sequence: CSVRTGSSYEQYF. The CDR3 DNA follows: TGCAGCGTGAGGACAGGAAGCTCCTACGAGCAGTACTTC.

The rearrangement joins TRBV21-1 to TRBJ2-5. TRBV21-1 is labeled a pseudogene. CDR3 length: 21 amino acids. This CDR3 is CASSTLSSALSDVGYQETQYF. For the CDR3, the DNA is TGTGCCAGCAGCACCTTATCCTCAGCGTTGTCCGATGTGGGGTACCAAGAGACCCAGTACTTC.

The chain employs TRBV25-1 and TRBJ1-5, with a possible D match to TRBD1 (5 bases). The CDR3 has 15 residues. V dropped 2 bases and J dropped 3 bases, with 11 bases sitting between them. Germline CDR1 is MGHDK and CDR2 is SYGVNS. CDR3 coding DNA: TGTGCCAGCAGTGAACCCGGGGGGTACAATCAGCCCCAGCATTTT. Its translation is CASSEPGGYNQPQHF.